The rows below give T cell receptor beta chains drawn from one sample of a study of cytomegalovirus exposure and HLA in healthy donors. Profiled with immunoSEQ multiplex PCR; TCRdb holds only in-frame clones, not every one. The sample yields about 150,000 clones, more than 85% seen once. The sequencing input was PBMCs. These receptors all come from a man aged 18 to 29 in good health and CMV-seronegative. CDR3s include the opening cysteine and the closing phenylalanine or tryptophan. Each record gives: J gene, V gene, D gene, CDR3 protein. The D gene is left open where the match is weak.

>TRBJ2-7|TRBV18|.
CASSPGGGYEQYF
>TRBJ1-2|TRBV9|.
CASSPRPQGEASGYTF
>TRBJ1-3|TRBV15|.
CATSQGHRSGNTIYF
>TRBJ2-7|TRBV5-1|.
CASSLADSSSYEQYF
>TRBJ1-4|TRBV6-1|TRBD1
CASSELTGGPNEKLFF
>TRBJ2-7|TRBV18|TRBD1
CASSPPDRGYYEQYF
>TRBJ2-1|TRBV6-4|TRBD2
CARYLAGDHNEQFF
>TRBJ2-1|TRBV10-3|TRBD2
CAISEGRLAVNEQFF
>TRBJ1-2|TRBV27|.
CASSLLPARGGYTF
>TRBJ1-1|TRBV30|.
CAWSPGFLTEAFF
>TRBJ1-1|TRBV18|TRBD1
CASSGTATEAFF
>TRBJ1-6|TRBV5-1|.
CASSLAVSSYNSPLHF
>TRBJ2-1|TRBV9|.
CASSVATREATNEQFF
>TRBJ2-3|TRBV11-2|TRBD1
CASSPQGVGTDTQYF
>TRBJ1-2|TRBV27|.
CASSPDRFYGYTF
>TRBJ2-7|TRBV5-1|TRBD1
CASSRSGTGFEQYF
>TRBJ1-1|TRBV27|TRBD1
CASSLDRGRTEAFF
>TRBJ2-7|TRBV6-1|TRBD1
CASRTGVTYEQYF
>TRBJ2-3|TRBV18|.
CASSPNLASEDTQYF
>TRBJ2-3|TRBV6-4|TRBD2
CASSDSTSGGSTDTQYF
>TRBJ2-5|TRBV2|TRBD1
CASDKDRGQETQYF
>TRBJ2-3|TRBV30|TRBD1
CAWFHQGARTDTQYF
>TRBJ2-1|TRBV9|TRBD2
CASSETHSGRPFF
>TRBJ2-5|TRBV5-1|TRBD1
CASSTGGQGPAETQYF
>TRBJ1-5|TRBV6-5|TRBD1
CASSPSQGAQPQHF
>TRBJ1-2|TRBV18|TRBD1
CASSPPARGLFGYTF
>TRBJ2-2|TRBV5-1|.
CASSPRSVRNTGELFF
>TRBJ1-5|TRBV15|.
CATSISGSGGQPQHF
>TRBJ2-1|TRBV5-8|.
CASSPHPGDNEQFF
>TRBJ2-5|TRBV5-5|.
CASSLMRQETQYF
>TRBJ1-3|TRBV19|.
CASSPRDTSGNTIYF
>TRBJ2-7|TRBV6-5|TRBD2
CASSYSGGDETYEQYF
>TRBJ2-2|TRBV19|TRBD2
CASSSPGLVSGELFF
>TRBJ2-7|TRBV4-1|.
CASSQGTHYEQYF
>TRBJ2-1|TRBV19|.
CASSIRTLHNEQFF
>TRBJ2-7|TRBV5-5|.
CASSLERYEQYF
>TRBJ1-2|TRBV18|TRBD1
CASSPPNGQGGYGYTF
>TRBJ1-2|TRBV29-1|.
CSVVGVKDYGYTF
>TRBJ2-6|TRBV9|.
CASSGTDFSGANVLTF
>TRBJ2-1|TRBV27|TRBD2
CASSRGGLAGVEQFF
>TRBJ1-2|TRBV7-2|TRBD1
CASSLSLTGTYGYTF
>TRBJ1-1|TRBV30|.
CVGGRMGTEAFF
>TRBJ1-2|TRBV29-1|.
CSVEINYGYTF
>TRBJ2-1|TRBV5-1|TRBD1
CASSFLPRDRGNNEQFF
>TRBJ1-2|TRBV2|.
CASSAGAGGYTF
>TRBJ1-1|TRBV10-3|TRBD1
CAIRGTDGVTEAFF
>TRBJ2-5|TRBV27|.
CASSPYRLRETQYF
>TRBJ2-1|TRBV29-1|TRBD1
CSAGTGDYNEQFF